A selection of T cell receptor beta chains follows, all from one sample in a study of T-cell memory formation after mild COVID-19. TCRdb reanalysed the 5' RACE reads using MiXCR and keeps one entry per CDR3 protein. The sample holds some 180,000 distinct CDR3 sequences, 15% to 20% seen once. The material sequenced was PBMCs or a T cell subset sorted from them (not recorded which). These receptors all stem from a man aged 18 to 30 who had mild COVID-19 (a few samples of this study predate the infection). Cell type and time point are not known. The CDR3 runs from the conserved cysteine through the conserved F or W. D genes are given only for firm matches. Clone size appears in some rows only: once, few, many, or a class for an expanded clone.

j_gene,v_gene,abundance,d_gene,CDR3aa,CDR3nt
TRBJ2-2,TRBV5-1,-,-,CASSPRVLISNTGELFF,TGCGCCAGCAGCCCTCGGGTCCTTATTTCGAACACCGGGGAGCTGTTTTTT
TRBJ1-2,TRBV7-2,-,-,CASSLRNCGYTF,TGTGCCAGCAGCTTAAGGAACTGTGGCTACACCTTC
TRBJ2-6,TRBV18,few,-,CASSPGVGANVLTF,TGTGCCAGCTCCCCAGGGGTAGGGGCCAACGTCCTGACTTTC
TRBJ1-5,TRBV6-5,few,-,CASSYTRGGNQPQHF,TGTGCCAGCAGTTACACCAGGGGTGGCAATCAGCCCCAGCATTTT
TRBJ1-1,TRBV7-2,few,-,CASSPGRAPLNTEAFF,TGTGCCAGCAGCCCCGGCAGGGCCCCACTGAACACTGAAGCTTTCTTT
TRBJ2-5,TRBV5-4,-,-,CASSLVQQETQYF,TGTGCCAGCAGCTTGGTACAGCAAGAGACCCAGTACTTC
TRBJ2-2,TRBV12-3/TRBV12-4,-,TRBD1,CASSKQGPSRELFF,TGTGCCAGCAGTAAACAGGGGCCCTCCCGGGAGCTGTTTTTT
TRBJ2-1,TRBV5-1,many,-,CASSLGGGQNEQFF,TGCGCCAGCAGCTTGGGTGGGGGGCAGAATGAGCAGTTCTTC
TRBJ1-3,TRBV7-9,few,-,CASSLQSGNTIYF,TGTGCCAGCAGCTTACAATCTGGAAACACCATATATTTT
TRBJ1-1,TRBV12-3/TRBV12-4,few,-,CASSFLLWAFF,TGTGCCAGCAGTTTTCTGCTGTGGGCTTTCTTT
TRBJ2-3,TRBV7-7,-,TRBD2,CASSLSGGTTDTQYF,TGTGCTAGCAGCTTAAGCGGGGGGACCACAGATACGCAGTATTTT
TRBJ2-3,TRBV12-3/TRBV12-4,-,-,CASSLVNSGDTQYF,TGTGCCAGCAGTTTGGTTAACTCCGGAGATACGCAGTATTTT
TRBJ1-1,TRBV12-3/TRBV12-4,-,-,CASSRTGLGTEAFF,TGTGCCAGCAGCCGCACTGGGTTGGGCACTGAAGCTTTCTTT
TRBJ2-3,TRBV5-1,many,TRBD2,CASSFGTSGSTDTQYF,TGCGCCAGCAGCTTCGGGACTAGCGGATCCACAGATACGCAGTATTTT
TRBJ2-6,TRBV12-3/TRBV12-4,-,-,CASSFGALSGANVLTF,TGTGCCAGCAGTTTCGGGGCACTCTCTGGGGCCAACGTCCTGACTTTC
TRBJ2-3,TRBV6-5,many,-,CASSYLGSQDTQYF,TGTGCCAGCAGTTACTTAGGTTCGCAAGATACGCAGTATTTT
TRBJ1-5,TRBV4-2,-,-,CASSQRTGHNQPQHF,TGTGCCAGCAGCCAACGGACGGGCCACAATCAGCCCCAGCATTTT
TRBJ2-7,TRBV7-9,-,TRBD1,CASSPLGDRGLYEQYF,TGTGCCAGCAGCCCTTTGGGGGACAGGGGACTGTACGAGCAGTACTTC
TRBJ2-1,TRBV5-1,few,-,CASSLAAGQVNEQFF,TGCGCCAGCAGCTTGGCGGCAGGCCAGGTCAATGAGCAGTTCTTC
TRBJ1-6,TRBV10-3,-,TRBD1,CAISRDRVGSPLHF,TGTGCCATCAGCCGGGACAGGGTTGGTTCACCCCTCCACTTT
TRBJ2-7,TRBV2,-,-,CASSEYGARVEQYF,TGTGCCAGCAGTGAATATGGCGCTAGGGTCGAGCAGTACTTC
TRBJ1-6,TRBV5-6,-,-,CASSLSGRSYNSPLHF,TGTGCCAGCAGCTTATCCGGCCGCTCCTATAATTCACCCCTCCACTTT
TRBJ1-4,TRBV4-1,few,-,CASSQNDEKLFF,TGCGCCAGCAGCCAAAACGATGAAAAACTGTTTTTT
TRBJ2-1,TRBV7-9,many,TRBD2,CASSLRVGTSGERRYNEQFF,TGTGCCAGCAGCTTAAGGGTCGGGACTAGCGGGGAAAGAAGATACAATGAGCAGTTCTTC
TRBJ2-3,TRBV5-1,few,-,CASSPRQPDTQYF,TGCGCCAGCAGCCCCCGGCAGCCAGATACGCAGTATTTT
TRBJ2-3,TRBV11-2,few,TRBD2,CASSSTSGGVYTQYF,TGTGCCAGCAGCTCCACTAGCGGGGGGGTCTATACGCAGTATTTT
TRBJ2-3,TRBV3-1,-,-,CASSVLGISPDTQYF,TGTGCCAGCAGCGTTCTAGGCATCTCCCCAGATACGCAGTATTTT
TRBJ1-1,TRBV10-3,-,-,CAISERGDTEAFF,TGTGCCATCAGTGAGCGGGGGGACACTGAAGCTTTCTTT
TRBJ2-5,TRBV24-1,-,-,CATSERTAPQETQYF,TGTGCCACCAGTGAGCGGACAGCCCCGCAAGAGACCCAGTACTTC
TRBJ2-7,TRBV5-1,few,TRBD2,CASSTGGQIYEQYF,TGCGCCAGCAGTACGGGGGGGCAAATCTACGAGCAGTACTTC
TRBJ2-1,TRBV12-3/TRBV12-4,-,-,CASRGRNEQFF,TGTGCCAGCAGAGGGAGAAATGAGCAGTTCTTC
TRBJ1-1,TRBV28,-,-,CASSLGRGGTEAFF,TGTGCCAGCAGTTTGGGAAGGGGTGGCACTGAAGCTTTCTTT
TRBJ2-1,TRBV7-6,many,-,CASSHPSGGQFF,TGTGCCAGCAGTCATCCCTCGGGTGGGCAGTTCTTC
TRBJ2-3,TRBV6-5,-,-,CASRPPGTFTDTQYF,TGTGCCAGCAGACCCCCGGGGACTTTCACAGATACGCAGTATTTT
TRBJ2-1,TRBV7-3,many,-,CASSPPGGSEQFF,TGTGCCAGCAGCCCCCCCGGGGGTAGTGAGCAGTTCTTC
TRBJ2-3,TRBV6-1,few,-,CASSEGYRDTQYF,TGTGCCAGCAGTGAAGGATACAGAGATACGCAGTATTTT
TRBJ2-5,TRBV29-1,few,-,CSVGSGLQNYF,TGCAGCGTTGGATCCGGACTTCAGAACTACTTC
TRBJ1-2,TRBV7-2,few,-,CASSLGPINYGYTF,TGTGCCAGCAGCTTAGGACCGATTAACTATGGCTACACCTTC